Given below is one T cell receptor (beta chain) in context. Antigen specificity is unknown. The entry originates in a study of early T cells in non-severe SARS-CoV-2 infection. Unique molecular identifiers (one per individual cDNA molecule) were attached. TCRdb fed the 5' RACE reads into MiXCR, producing one record per CDR3 protein. This table has 75,000 to 90,000 distinct CDR3 sequences, about 10% appearing once. Study-level findings and limits: VDJdb-based annotation leaned toward anti-spike CD8 responses and missed private and CD4 specificities.

The CDR3 totals 13 residues. CDR1 is SGHVS and CDR2 is FNYEAQ in the germline V gene. Trimming cost V 5 bases and J 5 bases, with 13 bases left between them. The genes are TRBV7-6 and TRBJ2-7; possibly TRBD2 for D (6 bases). The sequencing here drew on whole blood, taken at baseline. This clonotype originated in an adult who was a healthcare worker with PCR-confirmed SARS-CoV-2 infection or an uninfected control (not recorded which). The CDR3 protein is CASSPRELDEQYF. The DNA of the CDR3 is TGTGCCAGCAGCCCTCGGGAGCTGGACGAGCAGTACTTC.